This T cell receptor (beta chain) is from a study of cytomegalovirus exposure and HLA in healthy donors. Study findings and constraints: High sensitivity and specificity were reportedly achieved when the classifier diagnosed cytomegalovirus status.

Concerning this clone itself: The antigen is not known.

This PCR relied on a set of 60 Vbeta primers and 13 Jbeta primers. The repertoire was sequenced with immunoSEQ multiplex PCR; TCRdb's copy has only in-frame clones and lacks some. Here the sample table reports about 120,000 clones. CDR3 size: 17 residues. The V segment lost 3 bases and the J segment 6 bases; nucleotides outside the gene matches: 11. Germline values: CDR1 MNHNS, CDR2 SASEGT. Sequencing was done on a sample of PBMCs. The clonotype comes from a man aged 40-55 years in good health and CMV-seropositive. This sequence joins TRBV6-1 and TRBJ2-2, with 9 bases that match TRBD2. CDR3 sequence: CASSDYPSGRTPGELFF. The DNA of the CDR3 is TGTGCCAGCAGTGATTACCCGAGCGGGAGGACCCCCGGGGAGCTGTTTTTT.